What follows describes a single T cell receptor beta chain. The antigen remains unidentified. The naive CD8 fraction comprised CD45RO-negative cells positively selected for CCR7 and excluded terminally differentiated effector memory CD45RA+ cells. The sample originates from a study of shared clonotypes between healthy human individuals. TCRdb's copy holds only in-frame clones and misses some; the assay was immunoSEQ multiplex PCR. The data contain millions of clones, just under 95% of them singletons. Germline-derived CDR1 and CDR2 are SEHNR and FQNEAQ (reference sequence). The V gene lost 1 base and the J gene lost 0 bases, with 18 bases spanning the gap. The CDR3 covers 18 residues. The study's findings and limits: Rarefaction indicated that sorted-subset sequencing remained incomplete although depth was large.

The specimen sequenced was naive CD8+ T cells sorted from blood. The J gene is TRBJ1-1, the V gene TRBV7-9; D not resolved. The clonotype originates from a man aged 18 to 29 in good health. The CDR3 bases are TGTGCCAGCAGCTTAGTTGGAAGCGCAGCAGGAATGAACACTGAAGCTTTCTTT. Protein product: CASSLVGSAAGMNTEAFF.